Presented here are 30 T cell receptor beta chains from one specimen sequenced in a study of cytomegalovirus exposure and HLA in healthy donors. PCR involved 60 Vbeta and 13 Jbeta primers. Sequencing was performed with immunoSEQ multiplex PCR; in TCRdb, only in-frame clones are kept and a portion is missing. The sample holds roughly 130,000 clones; around 74% are singletons and the top ten take nearly 6%. Sequenced: PBMCs. Receptors originate from a woman between 45 and 60 years old in good health and CMV-seropositive.

This chain uses TRBV14 with TRBJ2-1; TRBD1 is a possible D gene (6 bases). Germline CDR1 reads SGHDN; CDR2 reads FVKESK. The CDR3 loop spans 17 amino acids. V was clipped by 0 bases and J by 4 bases, with 16 bases between them. Here the CDR3 reads CASSQETRGTYYNEQFF. In DNA, the CDR3 is TGTGCCAGCAGCCAAGAGACGAGGGGGACCTATTACAATGAGCAGTTCTTC. The variable domain in full, completed from reference TRBV14 and TRBJ2-1, reads EAGVTQFPSHSVIEKGQTVTLRCDPISGHDNLYWYRRVMGKEIKFLLHFVKESKQDESGMPNNRFLAERTGGTYSTLKVQPAELEDSGVYFCASSQETRGTYYNEQFFGPGTRLTVL.

This clone rates as medium-sized (0.01 to 0.1%). The chain uses TRBV5-1 and TRBJ1-3, with D hard to call. CDR1 and CDR2 (germline): SGHRS, YFSETQ. The CDR3 spans 15 residues. With 3 bases removed from V and 4 bases from J, the gap between germline ends came to 14 bases. Written as DNA, the CDR3 is TGCGCCAGCAGCTCCGGTCCCAACGCAGGAAACACCATATATTTT. Its protein product is CASSSGPNAGNTIYF. The variable domain in full, completed from reference TRBV5-1 and TRBJ1-3, reads KAGVTQTPRYLIKTRGQQVTLSCSPISGHRSVSWYQQTPGQGLQFLFEYFSETQRNKGNFPGRFSGRQFSNSRSEMNVSTLELGDSALYLCASSSGPNAGNTIYFGEGSWLTVV.

The chain carries TRBV19 and TRBJ1-4; D uncertain. The germline V gene has CDR1 LNHDA and CDR2 SQIVND (reference sequence). This CDR3 is built from 12 residues. V was pared by 7 bases and J by 7 bases, with 10 bases between. CDR3 coding DNA: TGTGCCAGTACCCTCCGGGGTGAAAAACTGTTTTTT. It is translated as CASTLRGEKLFF.

The genes are TRBV6-1 and TRBJ1-4; 7 bases fit TRBD1. The CDR3 is 15 residues long. Per the germline V gene, CDR1 is MNHNS and CDR2 is SASEGT. After removal of 7 bases from V and 8 bases from J, the junction contained 13 bases not matched to a gene. CDR3 residues: CASTPFEGAGEKLFF. DNA of the CDR3: TGTGCCAGCACGCCATTTGAGGGGGCAGGGGAAAAACTGTTTTTT.

DNA of the CDR3: TGCGCCAGCAGCTTCGCGGGGGACGGGCAAGAGACCCAGTACTTC. It codes for CASSFAGDGQETQYF. V gene TRBV5-1 combines with J gene TRBJ2-5; 7 positions match TRBD2. CDR1 SGHRS and CDR2 YFSETQ come from the germline V gene. Trimming cost V 2 bases and J 2 bases; bases outside gene matches: 6. The CDR3 is made up of 15 amino acids.

Points on this clone: The same CDR3 is also encoded by other DNA sequences in this sample. V is TRBV6-1 and J is TRBJ2-3; TRBD2 agrees at 8 bases. Germline CDR1 reads MNHNS; CDR2 reads SASEGT. CDR3 length: 14 amino acids. Trimming at V came to 2 bases and at J to 3 bases, leaving 1 base not matched to a gene. The CDR3 DNA follows: TGTGCCAGCAGTGAATTAGCGGGGACAGATACGCAGTATTTT. Protein product: CASSELAGTDTQYF.

The chain combines TRBV5-1 with TRBJ1-1; TRBD1 aligns across 9 bases. There are 14 residues in the CDR3. Germline trimming cut 4 bases from V and 6 bases from J; bases unmatched to any gene: 7. CDR1 and CDR2 from the germline V gene are SGHRS and YFSETQ. The CDR3 sequence is CASSLDRGEAEAFF. CDR3 DNA: TGCGCCAGCAGCCTGGACAGGGGAGAGGCTGAAGCTTTCTTT.

V usage is TRBV11-3 and J usage is TRBJ1-5; 10 nucleotides match TRBD1. CDR3 length equals 15 residues. Germline V gene data show CDR1 as SGHNT and CDR2 as YENEEA. The V and J ends lost 5 bases and 6 bases, in that order; junction bases with no gene match: 7. The CDR3 loop reads CASSHSGTGAQPQHF. The CDR3, as DNA: TGTGCCAGCAGCCATTCCGGGACAGGGGCTCAGCCCCAGCATTTT.

The chain links TRBV2 to TRBJ2-7, with 13 positions matching TRBD2. The CDR3 spans 20 residues. V lost 5 bases to trimming and J lost 7 bases; unmatched junction nucleotides: 23. Germline CDR1 reads SNHLY; CDR2 reads FYNNEI. This CDR3 reads CASSSLATGTSGALRVEQYF. CDR3 sequence (DNA): TGTGCCAGCAGTTCCCTTGCTACCGGGACTAGCGGGGCCCTAAGGGTGGAGCAGTACTTC.

The rearrangement joins TRBV11-2 to TRBJ2-5; TRBD2 might be the D (6 bases). Germline CDR1 reads SGHAT; CDR2 reads FQNNGV. The CDR3 sequence is 15 residues long. Trimming removed 1 base at V and 7 bases at J, with 16 bases between. DNA of the CDR3: TGTGCCAGCAGCTTAGGACTAGGCCCCAGCGGGACCCAGTACTTC. Translating gives CASSLGLGPSGTQYF.

This clone was seen just once. The chain couples TRBV7-2 to TRBJ2-2; D may be TRBD1 (5 bases). In germline, CDR1 is SGHTA, CDR2 FQGNSA. The CDR3 is 16 amino acids. Trimming shortened V by 5 bases and J by 3 bases, and 16 bases separated the two germline ends. For the CDR3, the DNA is TGTGCCAGCAGCCATACAATAGGGGTGGACACCGGGGAGCTGTTTTTT. It yields the protein CASSHTIGVDTGELFF.

In this sample, this clone turned up once. DNA of the CDR3: TGCAGCGTGACGGAGGGTGGAAACACCATATATTTT. As protein: CSVTEGGNTIYF. The chain is built from TRBV29-1 and TRBJ1-3; D remains unclear. Trimming stripped 6 bases from V and 3 bases from J, with 9 bases between. Germline-derived CDR1 and CDR2 are SQVTM and ANQGSEA. The CDR3 extends over 12 amino acids. Based on the CDR3 plus reference TRBV29-1 and TRBJ1-3, the full variable domain is SAVISQKPSRDICQRGTSLTIQCQVDSQVTMMFWYRQQPGQSLTLIATANQGSEATYESGFVIDKFPISRPNLTFSTLTVSNMSPEDSSIYLCSVTEGGNTIYFGEGSWLTVV.

The V call is TRBV10-2, the J call TRBJ2-5; 8 bases are a match to TRBD2. V was pared by 6 bases and J by 4 bases, with 7 bases of the junction left unmatched. The V gene's germline CDR1 is WSHSY and CDR2 SAAADI. This CDR3 is built from 14 residues. The CDR3 region has the DNA TGCGCCAGCAGACTGACTAGCGATAGAGAGACCCAGTACTTC. Protein product: CASRLTSDRETQYF.

The V and J genes are TRBV7-8 and TRBJ1-3, with 9 bases identical to TRBD1. This CDR3 is built from 16 residues. With V trimmed by 5 bases and J by 4 bases, 9 bases remained unmatched. The germline CDR1 and CDR2 sequences are SGHVS and FQNEAQ. CDR3 sequence (DNA): TGTGCCAGCAGCCGCCCGGGACAGGGTCTCGGAAACACCATATATTTT. Amino acid sequence: CASSRPGQGLGNTIYF. Complete variable domain (other parts from reference TRBV7-8 and TRBJ1-3): GAGVSQSPRYKVAKRGQDVALRCDPISGHVSLFWYQQALGQGPEFLTYFQNEAQLDKSGLPSDRFFAERPEGSVSTLKIQRTQQEDSAVYLCASSRPGQGLGNTIYFGEGSWLTVV.

This clone was found a few times. The rearrangement uses TRBV6-1 and TRBJ1-4; unclear D gene. The CDR3 loop spans 14 amino acids. Germline lookup yields CDR1 MNHNS and CDR2 SASEGT. V lost 4 bases and J 4 bases, leaving 10 bases between the germline ends. The CDR3 spells CASSGRHLNEKLFF. The CDR3 DNA is TGTGCCAGCAGTGGCAGGCACCTTAATGAAAAACTGTTTTTT.

The V gene is TRBV7-6, the J gene TRBJ1-2; 9 bases agree with TRBD1. The V segment lost 0 bases and the J segment 6 bases; nucleotides outside the gene matches: 2. Germline V CDR1 and CDR2: SGHVS, FNYEAQ. CDR3 length: 14 residues. The CDR3 DNA follows: TGTGCCAGCAGCTTAGCGGGACAGGGTCATGGCTACACCTTC. Amino acids: CASSLAGQGHGYTF.

The V and J genes are TRBV12-5 and TRBJ2-7, with 7 bases lining up with TRBD2. The germline V gene encodes CDR1 LGHNT and CDR2 FRNRAP. J lost 3 bases, V lost 7 bases, and 6 bases had no gene match. The CDR3 runs 13 residues. CDR3 protein: CASAPAGDYEQYF. The CDR3 nucleotides read TGTGCTAGTGCTCCCGCGGGGGACTACGAGCAGTACTTC.

The chain couples TRBV12-5 to TRBJ2-1; TRBD1 might be the D (5 bases). Germline-derived CDR1 and CDR2 are LGHNT and FRNRAP. Between the trimmed V and J ends, which lost 2 bases and 4 bases, there was a span of 12 bases. CDR3 length: 15 amino acids. This chain's CDR3 is CASGLYQDTYNEQFF. CDR3 nucleotides: TGTGCTAGTGGTTTGTATCAGGACACGTACAATGAGCAGTTCTTC. Combining the CDR3 with reference TRBV12-5 and TRBJ2-1 gives the whole variable domain DARVTQTPRHKVTEMGQEVTMRCQPILGHNTVFWYRQTMMQGLELLAYFRNRAPLDDSGMPKDRFSAEMPDATLATLKIQPSEPRDSAVYFCASGLYQDTYNEQFFGPGTRLTVL.

The chain recombines TRBV19 with TRBJ1-5; 7 positions agree with TRBD1. From germline, CDR1 is LNHDA and CDR2 SQIVND (reference sequence). J lost 6 bases, V lost 8 bases, and 13 bases had no gene match. The CDR3 loop spans 15 amino acids. CDR3 sequence (DNA): TGTGCCAGTGCCCCCGAGGGGGCGTTCGGTCAGCCCCAGCATTTT. Its translation: CASAPEGAFGQPQHF.

V gene TRBV6-5 combines with J gene TRBJ1-2; tentatively, D is TRBD1 (6 bases). The CDR3 loop spans 14 amino acids. CDR1 MNHEY and CDR2 SVGAGI come from the germline V gene. V was clipped by 7 bases and J by 8 bases, with 20 bases between them. CDR3: CASNPGTIVGGYTF. DNA for the CDR3: TGTGCCAGCAACCCCGGGACAATCGTAGGAGGCTACACCTTC.

The rearrangement uses TRBV18 and TRBJ1-6; the D gene is possibly TRBD1 (5 bases). CDR3 length: 15 amino acids. CDR1 is KGHSH and CDR2 is LQKENI in the germline V gene. Trimming cost V 1 base and J 10 bases, with 14 bases left between them. The CDR3 loop is CASSPQDMDGSPLHF. In DNA, the CDR3 is TGTGCCAGCTCACCACAGGACATGGATGGATCACCCCTCCACTTT.

In its sample, this clone was seen once. The CDR3 coding sequence is TGTGCCAGCAGCTCCTCCCCCCCCGATACGCAGTATTTT. The encoded protein is CASSSSPPDTQYF. The chain has TRBV7-2 and TRBJ2-3; no definite D call. Trimming cost V 4 bases and J 6 bases, with 11 bases left between them. This CDR3 has 13 residues. Germline values: CDR1 SGHTA, CDR2 FQGNSA.

This clone has a single count. V usage is TRBV7-2 and J usage is TRBJ2-3; maybe TRBD2 (5 bases). The CDR3 covers 14 residues. The ends were cut back, 4 bases at V and 5 bases at J, with 13 bases in the middle. Germline CDR1 and CDR2: SGHTA and FQGNSA. The CDR3 DNA sequence: TGTGCCAGCAGCTCCTTACAGCGGCGAGATACGCAGTATTTT. This sequence encodes CASSSLQRRDTQYF.

The rearrangement links TRBV20-1 to TRBJ1-4; perhaps TRBD1 as D (6 bases). The CDR3 is 11 amino acids. CDR1 DFQATT and CDR2 SNEGSKA come from the germline V gene (reference sequence). Trimming stripped 6 bases from V and 10 bases from J, with 12 bases between. The CDR3, as DNA: TGCAGTGCAGTACAGGGTGTAAAACTGTTTTTT. It specifies CSAVQGVKLFF.

The V gene is TRBV5-4, the J gene TRBJ1-3, with 11 bases that match TRBD1. The CDR3 extends over 15 amino acids. The V and J ends lost 4 bases and 4 bases, in that order; junction bases with no gene match: 4. Germline CDR1 reads SGHNT; CDR2 reads YYREEE (reference sequence). For the CDR3, the DNA is TGTGCCAGCAGCGAAGGACAGGGGGCCGGAAACACCATATATTTT. Translated, it gives CASSEGQGAGNTIYF.

The chain combines TRBV4-1 with TRBJ1-6; possibly TRBD1 for D (6 bases). The V and J ends lost 0 bases and 4 bases respectively, with 7 bases between them. Germline V lookup: CDR1 MGHRA, CDR2 YSYEKL. The length of the CDR3 is 15 residues. The CDR3 nucleotides are TGCGCCAGCAGCCAAGATGGACAGTATAATTCACCCCTCCACTTT. It encodes CASSQDGQYNSPLHF.

The rearrangement uses TRBV7-9 and TRBJ2-2; possibly TRBD2 for D (6 bases). Germline V gene lookup returns CDR1 SEHNR and CDR2 FQNEAQ (reference sequence). This CDR3 contains 16 residues. V was pared by 2 bases and J by 7 bases, with 17 bases between. DNA of the CDR3: TGTGCCAGCAGCTTAACGGCGCGGGGATCCCTCGGGGAGCTGTTTTTT. Residues: CASSLTARGSLGELFF.

J is TRBJ1-5 and V is TRBV9; D perhaps matches TRBD1 (6 bases). The CDR3 covers 14 residues. With 4 bases removed from V and 4 bases from J, the gap between germline ends came to 12 bases. CDR1 and CDR2 (germline): SGDLS, YYNGEE. DNA of the CDR3: TGTGCCAGCAGCTCGGGGACAAGTAATCAGCCCCAGCATTTT. Translated: CASSSGTSNQPQHF.

The chain is built from TRBV5-6 and TRBJ2-7, with 10 nucleotides matching TRBD1. The CDR3 contains 15 residues. V lost 4 bases to trimming and J lost 3 bases; unmatched junction nucleotides: 7. CDR1 is SGHDT and CDR2 is YYEEEE in the germline V gene. CDR3 coding DNA: TGTGCCAGCAGCCTAGGACAGGGGGGGGACTACGAGCAGTACTTC. This gives the protein CASSLGQGGDYEQYF.

This chain connects TRBV5-6 to TRBJ2-3, with TRBD1 identical over 8 bases. CDR1 is SGHDT and CDR2 is YYEEEE in the germline V gene. CDR3 length equals 16 residues. J lost 5 bases, V lost 3 bases, and 11 bases had no gene match. CDR3 nucleotides: TGTGCCAGCAGCTCCGTCCCGGGACAGGTCCAAGATACGCAGTATTTT. Protein product: CASSSVPGQVQDTQYF.